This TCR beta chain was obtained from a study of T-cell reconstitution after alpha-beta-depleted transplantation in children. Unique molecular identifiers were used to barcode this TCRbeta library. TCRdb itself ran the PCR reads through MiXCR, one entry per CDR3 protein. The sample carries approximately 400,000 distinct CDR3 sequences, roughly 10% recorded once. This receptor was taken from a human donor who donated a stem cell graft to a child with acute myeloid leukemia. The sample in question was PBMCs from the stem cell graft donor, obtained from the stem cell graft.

CDR3 bases: TGTGCCAGCAGTTACTCGACTAGCGGGGCCAACGGGGAGCTGTTTTTT. This translates into CASSYSTSGANGELFF. This sequence joins TRBV6-5 and TRBJ2-2, with TRBD2 matching 11 bases. The CDR3 loop spans 16 amino acids. The germline gives CDR1 MNHEY, CDR2 SVGAGI. The V and J ends lost 0 bases and 7 bases, in that order; junction bases with no gene match: 4.